This T cell receptor (beta chain) comes out of a study of blood T cell repertoires in COVID-19. At the level of the study: Spain, Italy and the United States supplied samples that represented acute and convalescent COVID-19. Nucleic acid was either cDNA or gDNA, and it came from T cells, B-cell-depleted T cells, or PBMCs.

Enrolled during active infection, Seattle patients were then followed longitudinally. Source study methods: Cell counts per sample came from amplifying reference gene primers. Using immunoSEQ multiplex PCR, the repertoire was profiled, and TCRdb retains in-frame clones only, with some absent. That table is the source of V, J and clone size, and D and trimming were worked out from the DNA. The top ten clones hold roughly 7.8% of a sample with around 210,000 clones, 84% of them seen once. Germline V gene data show CDR1 as LGHDT and CDR2 as YNNKEL (reference sequence). CDR3 length: 15 residues. V lost 1 base to trimming and J lost 10 bases; unmatched junction nucleotides: 6.

This TCR derives from a woman at least 80 years old with COVID-19, enrolled during active disease. Sequencing was done on a sample of peripheral blood. This rearrangement joins TRBV3-1 (or the pseudogene TRBV3-2) to TRBJ1-6; 8 nucleotides match TRBD1. The CDR3 DNA sequence: TGTGCCAGCAGCCAAGTGCAGGGGGCGGAATCACCCCTCCACTTT. Its protein is CASSQVQGAESPLHF.